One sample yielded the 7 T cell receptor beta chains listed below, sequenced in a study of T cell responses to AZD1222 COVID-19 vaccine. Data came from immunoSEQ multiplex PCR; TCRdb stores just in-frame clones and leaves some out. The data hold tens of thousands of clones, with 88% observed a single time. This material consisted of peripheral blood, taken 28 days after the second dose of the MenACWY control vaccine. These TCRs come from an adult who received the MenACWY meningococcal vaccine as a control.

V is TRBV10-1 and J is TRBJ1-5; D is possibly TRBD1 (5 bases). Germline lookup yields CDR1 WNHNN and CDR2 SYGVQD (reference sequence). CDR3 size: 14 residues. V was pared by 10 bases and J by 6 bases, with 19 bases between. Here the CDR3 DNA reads TGCGCCACCCCGAGGAGGGGAGGAAGTCAGCCCCAGCATTTT. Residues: CATPRRGGSQPQHF.

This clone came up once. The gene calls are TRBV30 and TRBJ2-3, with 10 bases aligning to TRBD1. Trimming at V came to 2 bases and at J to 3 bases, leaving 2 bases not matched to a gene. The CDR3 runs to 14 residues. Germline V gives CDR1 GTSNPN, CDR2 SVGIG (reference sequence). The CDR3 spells CAWSRGQGTDTQYF. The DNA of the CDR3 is TGTGCCTGGAGTCGGGGACAGGGGACAGATACGCAGTATTTT. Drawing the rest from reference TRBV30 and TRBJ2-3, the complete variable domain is SQTIHQWPATLVQPVGSPLSLECTVEGTSNPNLYWYRQAAGRGLQLLFYSVGIGQISSEVPQNLSASRPQDRQFILSSKKLLLSDSGFYLCAWSRGQGTDTQYFGPGTRLTVL.

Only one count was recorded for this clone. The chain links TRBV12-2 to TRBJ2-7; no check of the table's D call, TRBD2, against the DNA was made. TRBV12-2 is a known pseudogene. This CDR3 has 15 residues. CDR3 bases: TGTGCAAGTCGCTTAGCGCGGGCAGCGAACTACGAGCAGTACTTC. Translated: CASRLARAANYEQYF.

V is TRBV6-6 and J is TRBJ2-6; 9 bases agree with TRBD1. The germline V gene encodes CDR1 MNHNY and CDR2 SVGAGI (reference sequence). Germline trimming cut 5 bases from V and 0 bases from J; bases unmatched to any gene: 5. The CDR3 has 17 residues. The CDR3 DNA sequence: TGTGCCAGCAGTCGGACAGGGGATGGCTCTGGGGCCAACGTCCTGACTTTC. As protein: CASSRTGDGSGANVLTF.

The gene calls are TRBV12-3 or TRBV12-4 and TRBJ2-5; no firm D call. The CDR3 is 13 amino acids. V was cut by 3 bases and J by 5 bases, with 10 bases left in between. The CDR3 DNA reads TGTGCCAGCAGTTTTGGGCGTTGGGAGACCCAGTACTTC. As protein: CASSFGRWETQYF.

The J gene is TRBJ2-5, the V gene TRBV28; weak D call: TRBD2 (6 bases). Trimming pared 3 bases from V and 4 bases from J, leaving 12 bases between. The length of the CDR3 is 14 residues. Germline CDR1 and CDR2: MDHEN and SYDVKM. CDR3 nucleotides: TGTGCCAGCAGTTTTCTCGGGGGACCAGAGACCCAGTACTTC. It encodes CASSFLGGPETQYF.

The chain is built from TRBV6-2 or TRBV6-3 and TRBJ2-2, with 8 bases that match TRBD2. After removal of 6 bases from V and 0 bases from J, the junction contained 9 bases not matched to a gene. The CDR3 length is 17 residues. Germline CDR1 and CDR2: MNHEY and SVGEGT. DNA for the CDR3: TGTGCCAGCAGCCCCGGACTAGCTCGGCCGAACACCGGGGAGCTGTTTTTT. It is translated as CASSPGLARPNTGELFF.